This T cell receptor beta chain derives from a study of shared clonotypes between healthy human individuals. Trimming shortened V by 0 bases and J by 0 bases, and 11 bases separated the two germline ends. The CDR3 has 16 amino acids. Germline V gene lookup returns CDR1 SGDLS and CDR2 YYNGEE. Profiled with immunoSEQ multiplex PCR; TCRdb holds only in-frame clones, not every one. The sample consists of 400,000 to 500,000 clones, around 80% of them appearing once. The sequenced sample consisted of PBMCs. This receptor was obtained from a woman aged 35 to 49 in good health. Some clones in this sample may be carry-over from other donors' samples. The chain is built from TRBV9 and TRBJ2-3; weak D call: TRBD2 (6 bases). In nucleotides, the CDR3 is TGTGCCAGCAGCGTAGACAGCGGGTCTAGCACAGATACGCAGTATTTT. This encodes CASSVDSGSSTDTQYF. The entire variable domain, with the rest obtained from reference TRBV9 and TRBJ2-3, is as follows: DSGVTQTPKHLITATGQRVTLRCSPRSGDLSVYWYQQSLDQGLQFLIQYYNGEERAKGNILERFSAQQFPDLHSELNLSSLELGDSALYFCASSVDSGSSTDTQYFGPGTRLTVL.